These 20 T cell receptor beta chains came from one sample sequenced in a study of T cells in Graves' hyperthyroidism and ophthalmopathy. Amplified TCR beta CDR3 regions derived from RNA transcripts. Primed by the HTBI set, a first-round RT-PCR was run on the TCR CDR3. TCRdb called the multiplex PCR reads again in MiXCR, with one record for every CDR3 protein. This table has around 300,000 distinct CDR3 sequences, about 20% appearing once. Sequenced input: blood. These receptors were collected from a man between 25 and 39 years old with Graves' ophthalmopathy.

This rearrangement joins TRBV14 to TRBJ2-5; D is unresolved. The CDR3 contains 14 residues. V was pared by 3 bases and J by 1 base, with 9 bases between. Germline values: CDR1 SGHDN, CDR2 FVKESK. This chain's CDR3 is CASSHRSTQETQYF. The CDR3 DNA sequence: TGTGCCAGCAGCCACCGCAGCACCCAAGAGACCCAGTACTTC. Filled out from reference TRBV14 and TRBJ2-5, the complete variable domain reads EAGVTQFPSHSVIEKGQTVTLRCDPISGHDNLYWYRRVMGKEIKFLLHFVKESKQDESGMPNNRFLAERTGGTYSTLKVQPAELEDSGVYFCASSHRSTQETQYFGPGTRLLVL.

This clonotype was seen a handful of times. The chain joins TRBV6-1 to TRBJ2-1, with D unclear. The CDR3 extends over 12 amino acids. CDR1 is MNHNS, CDR2 SASEGT, per germline. The ends were cut back, 4 bases at V and 8 bases at J, with 9 bases in the middle. The CDR3 sequence is CASSAIDDEQFF. CDR3 in DNA: TGTGCCAGCAGTGCGATAGATGATGAGCAGTTCTTC.

This clonotype was counted many times. This chain links TRBV20-1 with TRBJ1-6, with D tentatively TRBD1 (5 bases). Germline CDR1 and CDR2: DFQATT and SNEGSKA (reference sequence). CDR3 length: 13 residues. The V and J ends lost 1 base and 9 bases respectively, with 10 bases between them. The CDR3 is CSARVSGGSPLHF. In DNA, the CDR3 is TGCAGTGCTAGAGTCTCGGGGGGTTCACCCCTCCACTTT.

The chain has TRBV9 and TRBJ2-6, with D unresolved. The CDR3 contains 16 residues. CDR1 is SGDLS and CDR2 is YYNGEE in the germline V gene. Trimming removed 4 bases from V and 2 bases from J, with 13 bases in between. The CDR3 DNA is TGTGCCAGCAGCTCCCGACCCATGGCTGGGGCCAACGTCCTGACTTTC. It yields the protein CASSSRPMAGANVLTF.

The chain employs TRBV24-1 and TRBJ2-1; 7 positions match TRBD1. Trimming cost V 2 bases and J 7 bases; bases outside gene matches: 16. The length of the CDR3 is 18 residues. Germline V CDR1 and CDR2: KGHDR, SFDVKD. The CDR3: CATSDSRTGAVFGNEQFF. The DNA of the CDR3 is TGTGCCACCAGTGATTCTAGAACAGGGGCCGTTTTCGGAAATGAGCAGTTCTTC.

At least ten counts were recorded for this clonotype. V usage is TRBV6-1 and J usage is TRBJ2-1; 8 nucleotides align to TRBD2. V dropped 7 bases and J dropped 10; count of bases not matched to a gene: 15. This CDR3 is 15 amino acids long. CDR1 MNHNS and CDR2 SASEGT come from the germline V gene. In DNA, the CDR3 is TGTGCCAGCACTATAGCGGGACCTCACCTGGGCGAGCAGTTCTTC. Its protein is CASTIAGPHLGEQFF.

The table lists this clonotype with a count of one. The rearrangement joins TRBV12-3 or TRBV12-4 to TRBJ1-2; D unclear. Trimming took off 3 bases at V and 6 bases at J, with 8 bases between the two ends. The CDR3 is 12 residues long. CDR3 residues: CASSFWSDGYTF. The CDR3 coding sequence is TGTGCCAGCAGTTTTTGGTCGGATGGCTACACCTTC.

This clonotype was seen ten or more times. The chain links TRBV20-1 to TRBJ2-1, with D possibly matching TRBD2 (5 bases). CDR3 length: 15 residues. The germline V and J ends were trimmed by 4 bases and 6 bases, with 19 bases remaining between them. The germline V gene encodes CDR1 DFQATT and CDR2 SNEGSKA (reference sequence). The CDR3 protein is CSANPTKSAGNEQFF. In DNA form, the CDR3 reads TGCAGTGCTAACCCGACTAAATCGGCGGGCAATGAGCAGTTCTTC.

A remark on this clonotype: Compared with germline, one end of the junction differs, possibly owing to a read error. This CDR3 reads CASSRPARSGTKAFF. CDR3 nucleotide sequence: TGTGCCAGCAGTCGCCCCGCCAGGAGTGGCACTAAAGCTTTCTTT. The gene calls are TRBV28 and TRBJ1-1; the D is unclear. Per the germline V gene, CDR1 is MDHEN and CDR2 is SYDVKM. The CDR3 consists of 15 residues.

The chain carries TRBV6-5 and TRBJ2-5; 9 bases align to TRBD2. This CDR3 is 17 amino acids long. The germline V gene encodes CDR1 MNHEY and CDR2 SVGAGI. V lost 0 bases to trimming and J lost 5 bases; unmatched junction nucleotides: 10. The CDR3 nucleotides are TGTGCCAGCAGTTACTCCCAGCGGGAGGCCTATAGGGAGACCCAGTACTTC. Amino acids: CASSYSQREAYRETQYF.

The chain carries TRBV5-1 and TRBJ2-7; D not certain. This CDR3 has 14 residues. CDR1 SGHRS and CDR2 YFSETQ come from the germline V gene. V gave up 0 bases and J gave up 5 bases, with 12 bases separating them. CDR3 amino acids: CASSLGAWGNEQYF. CDR3 bases: TGCGCCAGCAGCTTGGGGGCTTGGGGAAACGAGCAGTACTTC. The full variable domain, with the rest looked up from reference TRBV5-1 and TRBJ2-7, is KAGVTQTPRYLIKTRGQQVTLSCSPISGHRSVSWYQQTPGQGLQFLFEYFSETQRNKGNFPGRFSGRQFSNSRSEMNVSTLELGDSALYLCASSLGAWGNEQYFGPGTRLTVT.

The chain recombines TRBV5-1 with TRBJ1-1; D not certain. This CDR3 has 14 amino acids. Trimming stripped 7 bases from V and 1 base from J, with 14 bases between. Per the germline V gene, CDR1 is SGHRS and CDR2 is YFSETQ. The CDR3 bases are TGCGCCAGCCGTCCCGTTAGCGGGAACACTGAAGCTTTCTTT. Translating gives CASRPVSGNTEAFF.

Only a few counts were recorded for this clonotype. This sequence joins TRBV11-2 and TRBJ2-5; 8 positions agree with TRBD2. With V trimmed by 1 base and J by 5 bases, 3 bases remained unmatched. Germline loops: CDR1 SGHAT, CDR2 FQNNGV. CDR3 length: 14 residues. CDR3 protein: CASSLVPGGETQYF. The DNA of the CDR3 is TGTGCCAGCAGCTTAGTGCCGGGGGGGGAGACCCAGTACTTC. The full variable domain, with the rest looked up from reference TRBV11-2 and TRBJ2-5, is EAGVAQSPRYKIIEKRQSVAFWCNPISGHATLYWYQQILGQGPKLLIQFQNNGVVDDSQLPKDRFSAERLKGVDSTLKIQPAKLEDSAVYLCASSLVPGGETQYFGPGTRLLVL.

This clonotype occurred many times. The V call is TRBV3-1, the J call TRBJ2-1, with 9 bases lining up with TRBD2. Germline V gene lookup returns CDR1 LGHDT and CDR2 YNNKEL (reference sequence). The CDR3 is 13 residues long. V gave up 8 bases and J gave up 4 bases; unmatched junction bases: 3. The CDR3 DNA sequence: TGTGCCAGCCGTACTAGCGGGTACAATGAGCAGTTCTTC. Translation gives CASRTSGYNEQFF.

The V call is TRBV20-1, the J call TRBJ2-7, with TRBD1 matching over 8 bases. There are 17 residues in the CDR3. The V gene end was trimmed by 4 bases and the J gene end by 2 bases; junction bases not matched to a gene: 16. Germline V gene lookup returns CDR1 DFQATT and CDR2 SNEGSKA (reference sequence). CDR3 sequence (DNA): TGCAGTGCTAACTCCCGACAGGACAGGGCAGTCCCCTACGAGCAGTACTTC. It specifies CSANSRQDRAVPYEQYF.

The V and J genes are TRBV4-2 and TRBJ2-2, with a possible D match to TRBD2 (6 bases). CDR3 length equals 15 residues. Trimming took 6 bases from V and 5 from J, leaving 16 bases between them. From germline, CDR1 is LGHNA and CDR2 YNFKEQ. CDR3 in DNA: TGTGCCAGCAGACTGTACGGGAGTGGAACCGGGGAGCTGTTTTTT. Translation: CASRLYGSGTGELFF.

This chain uses TRBV7-8 with TRBJ1-3; D is perhaps TRBD1 (5 bases). The CDR3 has 16 residues. V lost 1 base and J lost 4, with 14 bases in between. CDR1 is SGHVS, CDR2 FQNEAQ, per germline. The CDR3 nucleotides are TGTGCCAGCAGCTTAGTCGGCAGGGATTCCGGAAACACCATATATTTT. Its protein product is CASSLVGRDSGNTIYF.

This clonotype was counted ten times or more. This chain uses TRBV11-3 with TRBJ2-3; 12 bases fit TRBD2. V dropped 2 bases and J dropped 0; count of bases not matched to a gene: 6. CDR1 is SGHNT, CDR2 YENEEA, per germline. The CDR3 spans 18 residues. The chain's CDR3 is CASSLTSGRFPSTDTQYF. The CDR3 bases are TGTGCCAGCAGCTTAACTAGCGGGAGGTTCCCTAGCACAGATACGCAGTATTTT.

Only a few counts were recorded for this clonotype. V is TRBV10-3 and J is TRBJ1-5; 7 bases match TRBD1. V gave up 3 bases and J gave up 2 bases; unmatched junction bases: 7. Germline V gives CDR1 ENHRY, CDR2 SYGVKD. The CDR3 extends over 16 amino acids. CDR3 loop: CAISERGPSRNQPQHF. CDR3 bases: TGTGCCATCAGTGAAAGGGGGCCGAGCCGCAATCAGCCCCAGCATTTT.

This clonotype was recorded many times. The chain uses TRBV2 and TRBJ1-5; 8 bases align to TRBD1. With V trimmed by 6 bases and J by 3 bases, 7 bases remained unmatched. CDR3 length: 15 amino acids. Germline CDR1 and CDR2: SNHLY and FYNNEI. Here the CDR3 DNA reads TGTGCCAGCAGCGAGGGACAGGCAGTCAATCAGCCCCAGCATTTT. Its protein is CASSEGQAVNQPQHF.